The 12 T cell receptor beta chains in this list originate from one sample, sequenced in a study of blood T cell repertoires in COVID-19. Sequencing used immunoSEQ multiplex PCR; TCRdb keeps in-frame clones, though not all of them. Of fewer than 200,000 clones listed, 81% are singletons. Sequenced material: PBMCs or T cells enriched from blood (not recorded which). These receptors all stem from a woman aged 40-49 years with acute COVID-19.

This chain connects TRBV7-9 to TRBJ2-5; D is undetermined. Trimming took off 3 bases at V and 7 bases at J, with 9 bases between the two ends. Germline CDR1 is SEHNR and CDR2 is FQNEAQ (reference sequence). This CDR3 region has 12 residues. The CDR3 protein is CASSFESSTQYF. CDR3 in DNA: TGTGCCAGCAGCTTTGAGTCATCGACCCAGTACTTC.

The rearrangement uses TRBV2 and TRBJ1-2; perhaps TRBD1 as D (5 bases). The germline V and J ends were trimmed by 2 bases and 4 bases, with 20 bases remaining between them. This CDR3 region has 17 residues. Per germline, CDR1 SNHLY and CDR2 FYNNEI. The CDR3 spells CASSESYNETESYGYTF. CDR3 coding DNA: TGTGCCAGCAGTGAAAGTTATAATGAGACAGAGTCCTATGGCTACACCTTC.

The gene calls are TRBV5-6 and TRBJ2-1; D not certain. Trimming left V 0 bases short and J 10 bases short, with 26 bases between. The germline V gene has CDR1 SGHDT and CDR2 YYEEEE. The CDR3 spans 18 residues. The CDR3 loop is CASSLDPLTERPRTEQFF. The CDR3 bases are TGTGCCAGCAGCTTGGATCCCCTAACGGAGAGGCCCCGAACGGAGCAGTTCTTC. The variable domain in full, with the rest retrieved from reference TRBV5-6 and TRBJ2-1, is DAGVTQSPTHLIKTRGQQVTLRCSPKSGHDTVSWYQQALGQGPQFIFQYYEEEERQRGNFPDRFSGHQFPNYSSELNVNALLLGDSALYLCASSLDPLTERPRTEQFFGPGTRLTVL.

This clone has a count of ten or more. The chain carries TRBV24-1 and TRBJ2-1; 7 bases line up with TRBD1. Germline V CDR1 and CDR2: KGHDR, SFDVKD. The CDR3 spans 16 residues. V was pared by 4 bases and J by 5 bases, with 10 bases of the junction left unmatched. This CDR3 is CATSEPPGQRNNEQFF. The CDR3 DNA reads as TGTGCCACCAGTGAGCCTCCGGGACAGAGAAACAATGAGCAGTTCTTC.

V usage is TRBV10-3 and J usage is TRBJ2-5, with a possible D match to TRBD1 (6 bases). Germline assignment: CDR1 ENHRY and CDR2 SYGVKD. With 4 bases removed from V and 4 bases from J, the gap between germline ends came to 13 bases. The CDR3 is made up of 14 amino acids. The CDR3 spells CAISGQGSAETQYF. DNA for the CDR3: TGTGCCATCAGTGGGCAGGGGTCTGCAGAGACCCAGTACTTC.

This clone appeared a single time. This chain uses TRBV30 with TRBJ1-5, with TRBD1 matching over 7 bases. CDR1 GTSNPN and CDR2 SVGIG come from the germline V gene (reference sequence). V lost 2 bases and J lost 7; bases outside the gene matches: 5. The CDR3 is 13 residues long. The CDR3 DNA reads as TGTGCCTGGAGTAGGAAAGGGGGCCAGCCCCAGCATTTT. Residues: CAWSRKGGQPQHF.

CDR3 bases: TGTGCCAGCAGATACGACAGGGGAATCGGGGAGCTGTTTTTT. Its protein is CASRYDRGIGELFF. V gene TRBV3-1 (or the pseudogene TRBV3-2) combines with J gene TRBJ2-2; 8 positions agree with TRBD1. V lost 6 bases and J lost 7; bases outside the gene matches: 7. This CDR3 region has 14 residues. Per germline, CDR1 LGHDT and CDR2 YNNKEL (reference sequence).

The rearrangement links TRBV10-1 to TRBJ2-5; unclear D gene. The CDR3 runs 12 residues. CDR1 and CDR2 (germline): WNHNN, SYGVQD (reference sequence). The V and J ends lost 2 bases and 7 bases respectively, with 8 bases between them. The CDR3 spells CASSEEPGTQYF. The CDR3 nucleotides read TGCGCCAGCAGTGAGGAACCGGGGACCCAGTACTTC.

This chain joins TRBV5-1 and TRBJ1-2; 8 nucleotides agree with TRBD1. The V segment lost 4 bases and the J segment 8 bases; nucleotides outside the gene matches: 16. CDR3 size: 16 residues. CDR1 and CDR2 (germline): SGHRS, YFSETQ. The CDR3 protein is CASSTTGDPTVGGYTF. In DNA, the CDR3 is TGCGCCAGCAGCACGACAGGGGACCCAACTGTGGGCGGCTACACCTTC.

DNA for the CDR3: TGTGCCAGCAGCTTATTAGGGGCGAACACCGGGGAGCTGTTTTTT. Encoded protein: CASSLLGANTGELFF. The chain recombines TRBV7-2 with TRBJ2-2, with D tentatively TRBD1 (5 bases). Trimming left V 2 bases short and J 0 bases short, with 7 bases between. The CDR3 totals 15 residues. The germline V gene encodes CDR1 SGHTA and CDR2 FQGNSA.

The chain uses TRBV2 and TRBJ1-2; possible D gene TRBD1, 5 bases. This CDR3 contains 14 residues. Per germline, CDR1 SNHLY and CDR2 FYNNEI. Trimming shortened V by 4 bases and J by 2 bases, and 11 bases separated the two germline ends. CDR3 sequence: CASSVDSENYGYTF. The CDR3 nucleotides read TGTGCCAGCAGTGTTGACAGCGAAAACTATGGCTACACCTTC.

The V and J genes are TRBV7-6 and TRBJ2-1, with TRBD2 identical over 11 bases. V dropped 4 bases and J dropped 10; count of bases not matched to a gene: 15. From germline, CDR1 is SGHVS and CDR2 FNYEAQ. The CDR3 has 17 residues. CDR3 sequence (DNA): TGTGCCAGCAGCTGGGCACTAGCGGGGGTTCCCGTAGGGGAGCAGTTCTTC. Translated, it gives CASSWALAGVPVGEQFF.